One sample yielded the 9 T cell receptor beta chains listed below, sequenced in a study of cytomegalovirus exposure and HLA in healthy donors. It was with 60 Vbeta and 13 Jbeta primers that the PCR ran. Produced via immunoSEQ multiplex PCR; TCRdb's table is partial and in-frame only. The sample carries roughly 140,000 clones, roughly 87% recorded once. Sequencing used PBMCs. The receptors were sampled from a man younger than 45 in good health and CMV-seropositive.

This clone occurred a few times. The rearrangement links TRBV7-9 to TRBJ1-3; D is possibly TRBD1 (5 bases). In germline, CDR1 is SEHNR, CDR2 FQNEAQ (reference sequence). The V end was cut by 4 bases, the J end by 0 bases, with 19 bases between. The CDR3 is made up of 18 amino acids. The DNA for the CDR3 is TGTGCCAGCAGCTCGCTCTGGGGCAGGTGGAACTCTGGAAACACCATATATTTT. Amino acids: CASSSLWGRWNSGNTIYF. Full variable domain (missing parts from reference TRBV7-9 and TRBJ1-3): DTGVSQNPRHKITKRGQNVTFRCDPISEHNRLYWYRQTLGQGPEFLTYFQNEAQLEKSRLLSDRFSAERPKGSFSTLEIQRTEQGDSAMYLCASSSLWGRWNSGNTIYFGEGSWLTVV.

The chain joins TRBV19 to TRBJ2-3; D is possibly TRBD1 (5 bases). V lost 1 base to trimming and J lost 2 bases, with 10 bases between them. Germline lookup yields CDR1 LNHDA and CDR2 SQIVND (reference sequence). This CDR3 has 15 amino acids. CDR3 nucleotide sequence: TGTGCCAGTAGTATAGGGGGCAGACTCACAGATACGCAGTATTTT. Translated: CASSIGGRLTDTQYF.

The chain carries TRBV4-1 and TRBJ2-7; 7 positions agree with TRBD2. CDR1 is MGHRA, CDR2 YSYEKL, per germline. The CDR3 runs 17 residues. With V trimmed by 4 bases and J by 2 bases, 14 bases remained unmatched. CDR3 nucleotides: TGCGCCAGCAGCCCCTCCATTCTTCGCGGGAGCGCCTACGAGCAGTACTTC. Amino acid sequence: CASSPSILRGSAYEQYF.

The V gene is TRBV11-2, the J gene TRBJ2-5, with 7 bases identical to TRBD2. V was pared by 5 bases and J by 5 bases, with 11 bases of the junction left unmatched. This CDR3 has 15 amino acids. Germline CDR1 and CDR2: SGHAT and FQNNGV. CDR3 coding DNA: TGTGCCAGCAGCGCCCGCGGGGGATTCGGGGAGACCCAGTACTTC. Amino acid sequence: CASSARGGFGETQYF. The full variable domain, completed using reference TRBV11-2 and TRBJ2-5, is EAGVAQSPRYKIIEKRQSVAFWCNPISGHATLYWYQQILGQGPKLLIQFQNNGVVDDSQLPKDRFSAERLKGVDSTLKIQPAKLEDSAVYLCASSARGGFGETQYFGPGTRLLVL.

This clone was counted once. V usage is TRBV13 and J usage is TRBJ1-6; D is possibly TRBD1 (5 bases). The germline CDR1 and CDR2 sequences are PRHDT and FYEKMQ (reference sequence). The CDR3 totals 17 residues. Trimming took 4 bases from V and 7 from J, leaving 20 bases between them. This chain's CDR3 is CASSYPMIQGVNSPLHF. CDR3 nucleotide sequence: TGTGCCAGCAGCTACCCCATGATCCAGGGCGTAAATTCACCCCTCCACTTT.

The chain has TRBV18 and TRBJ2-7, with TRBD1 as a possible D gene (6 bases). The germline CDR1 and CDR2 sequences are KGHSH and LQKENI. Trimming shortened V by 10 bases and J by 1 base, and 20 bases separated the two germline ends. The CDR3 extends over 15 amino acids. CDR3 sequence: CATSRVQGPSYEQYF. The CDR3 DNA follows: TGTGCCACGTCACGGGTCCAGGGGCCATCCTACGAGCAGTACTTC.

The CDR3 loop is CASSLGGVGKNIQYF. The CDR3 DNA follows: TGTGCCAGCAGCTTGGGGGGGGTTGGGAAAAACATTCAGTACTTC. V and J are TRBV7-9 and TRBJ2-4; the match to TRBD2 covers 7 bases. The germline V gene has CDR1 SEHNR and CDR2 FQNEAQ (reference sequence). V trimming: 3 bases; J trimming: 4 bases; junction bases outside the gene matches: 6. There are 15 residues in the CDR3.

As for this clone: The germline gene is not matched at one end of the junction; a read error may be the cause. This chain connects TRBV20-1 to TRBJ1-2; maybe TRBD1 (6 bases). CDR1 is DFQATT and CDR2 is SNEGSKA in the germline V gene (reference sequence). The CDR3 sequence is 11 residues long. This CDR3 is CSARGGQHGAF. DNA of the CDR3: TGCAGTGCTAGAGGGGGGCAACACGGAGCCTTC.

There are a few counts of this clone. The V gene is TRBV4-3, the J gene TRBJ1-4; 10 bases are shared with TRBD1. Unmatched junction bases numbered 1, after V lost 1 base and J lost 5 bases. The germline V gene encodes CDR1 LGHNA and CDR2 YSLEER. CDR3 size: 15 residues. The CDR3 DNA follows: TGCGCCAGCAGCCAAGGGGACAGGGGAAATGAAAAACTGTTTTTT. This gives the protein CASSQGDRGNEKLFF.